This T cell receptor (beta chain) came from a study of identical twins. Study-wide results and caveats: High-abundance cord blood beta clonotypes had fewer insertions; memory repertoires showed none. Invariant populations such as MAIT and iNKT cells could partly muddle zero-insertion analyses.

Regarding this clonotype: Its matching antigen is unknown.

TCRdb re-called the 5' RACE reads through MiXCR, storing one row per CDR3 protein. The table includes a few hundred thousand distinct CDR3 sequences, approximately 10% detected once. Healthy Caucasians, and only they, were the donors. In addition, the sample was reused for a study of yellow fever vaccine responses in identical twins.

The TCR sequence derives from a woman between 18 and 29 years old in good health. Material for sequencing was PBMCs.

This chain's CDR3 is CASSVGPGASYEQYF. Written as DNA, the CDR3 is TGTGCCAGCAGCGTAGGTCCGGGGGCGTCCTACGAGCAGTACTTC. The chain couples TRBV9 to TRBJ2-7, with D tentatively TRBD1 or TRBD2 (6 bases each). Germline lookup yields CDR1 SGDLS and CDR2 YYNGEE. The CDR3 covers 15 residues. V lost 0 bases to trimming and J lost 1 base, with 11 bases between them.